This T cell receptor (beta chain) was sequenced during a study of a mutant IDH1 vaccine in newly diagnosed glioma. Germline CDR1 SNHLY, CDR2 FYNNEI. The germline V and J ends were trimmed by 3 bases and 9 bases, with 18 bases remaining between them. This CDR3 contains 15 residues. Time point indicated: week 35, safety follow-up. A 20-mer mutant IDH1 peptide at 300 ug was injected subcutaneously with topical imiquimod. In regard to this clone: What it binds is not known.

Clones were sequenced by immunoSEQ multiplex PCR, and TCRdb holds only the in-frame ones, with some missing. The table records around 60,000 clones, 81% of them present only once. The rearrangement joins TRBV2 to TRBJ1-5; maybe TRBD1 (5 bases). The sequence came from a man aged 40-50 years with glioma. The specimen comprised PBMCs, sampled from a glioma patient whose treatment included an IDH1 peptide vaccine. CDR3 loop: CASSDLPVRTRPQHF. CDR3 sequence (DNA): TGTGCCAGCAGTGACCTCCCCGTAAGGACAAGGCCCCAGCATTTT.